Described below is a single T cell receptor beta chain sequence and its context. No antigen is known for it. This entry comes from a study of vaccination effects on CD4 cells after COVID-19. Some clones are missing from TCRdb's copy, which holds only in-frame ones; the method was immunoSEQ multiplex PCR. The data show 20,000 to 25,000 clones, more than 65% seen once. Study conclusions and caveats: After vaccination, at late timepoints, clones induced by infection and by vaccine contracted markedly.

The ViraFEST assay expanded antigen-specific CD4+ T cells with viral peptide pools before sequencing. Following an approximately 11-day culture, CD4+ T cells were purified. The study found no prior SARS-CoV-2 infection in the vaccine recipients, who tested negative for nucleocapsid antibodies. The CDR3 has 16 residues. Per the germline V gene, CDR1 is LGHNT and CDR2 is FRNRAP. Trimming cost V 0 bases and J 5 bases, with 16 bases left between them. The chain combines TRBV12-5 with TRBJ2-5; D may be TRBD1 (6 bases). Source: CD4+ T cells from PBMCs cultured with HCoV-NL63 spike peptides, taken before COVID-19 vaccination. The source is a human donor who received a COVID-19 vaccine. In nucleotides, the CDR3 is TGTGCTAGTGGTTTGGTGGTGGGGGCGAGTATGGAGACCCAGTACTTC. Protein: CASGLVVGASMETQYF.